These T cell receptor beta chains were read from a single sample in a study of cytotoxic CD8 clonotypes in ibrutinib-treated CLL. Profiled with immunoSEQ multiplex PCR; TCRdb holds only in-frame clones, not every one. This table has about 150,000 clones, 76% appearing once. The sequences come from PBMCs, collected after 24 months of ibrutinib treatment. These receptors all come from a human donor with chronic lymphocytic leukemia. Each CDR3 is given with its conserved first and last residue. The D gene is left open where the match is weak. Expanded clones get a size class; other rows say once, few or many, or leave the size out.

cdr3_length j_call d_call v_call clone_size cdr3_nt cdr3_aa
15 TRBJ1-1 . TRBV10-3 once TGTGCCACCAACGGGGGGGGTGGAATGAACACTGAAGCTTTCTTT CATNGGGGMNTEAFF
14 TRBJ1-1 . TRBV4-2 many TGTGCCAGCAGCCAAGAGGGGGGAAACACTGAAGCTTTCTTT CASSQEGGNTEAFF
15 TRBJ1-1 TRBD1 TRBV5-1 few TGCGCCAGCAGCTTGGGGGACAGTAGGAACACTGAAGCTTTCTTT CASSLGDSRNTEAFF
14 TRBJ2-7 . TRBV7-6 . TGTGCCAGCAGCCCCACCGGGACCACCCACGAGCAGTACTTC CASSPTGTTHEQYF
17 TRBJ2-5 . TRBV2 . TGTGCCAGCAGTGGCAGGGGAAGGGCCCTCAAGTGGGAGACCCAGTACTTC CASSGRGRALKWETQYF
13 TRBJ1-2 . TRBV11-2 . TGTGCCAGCAGCCCCCAAGGGAACTATGGCTACACCTTC CASSPQGNYGYTF
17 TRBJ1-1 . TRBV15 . TGTGCCACCAGCAGAGATGGGGGCAGGGGCATGAACACTGAAGCTTTCTTT CATSRDGGRGMNTEAFF
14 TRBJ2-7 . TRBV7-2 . TGTGCCAGCAGCCCCGCTCTGTGGACGGGAGAGCAGTACTTC CASSPALWTGEQYF
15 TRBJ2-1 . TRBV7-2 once TGTGCCAGCAGCCCCCCCGGGGCGACGTACAATGAGCAGTTCTTC CASSPPGATYNEQFF
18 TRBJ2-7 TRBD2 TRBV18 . TGTGCCAGCTCACCGGGGACTAGCGGGGGTCCTTTCTCCTACGAGCAGTACTTC CASSPGTSGGPFSYEQYF
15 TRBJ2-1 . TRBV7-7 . TGTGCCAGCAGCTTAGGCCCGCCCGGCGTAAATGAGCAGTTCTTC CASSLGPPGVNEQFF
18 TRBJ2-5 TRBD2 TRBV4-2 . TGTGCCAGCAGCCAAGATGTGGGGCGGGGGGGACCCCAAGAGACCCAGTACTTC CASSQDVGRGGPQETQYF
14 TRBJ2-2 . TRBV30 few TGTGCCTGGGGCCCGGGGGCTTGGGCCGGGGAGCTGTTTTTT CAWGPGAWAGELFF
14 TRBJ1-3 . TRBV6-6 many TGTGCCAGCAGTTACGTGGGGGGAGGAAACACCATATATTTT CASSYVGGGNTIYF
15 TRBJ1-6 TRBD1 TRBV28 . TGTGCCAGCAGTTTATGGGCCAGGGGGGGTTCACCCCTCCACTTT CASSLWARGGSPLHF
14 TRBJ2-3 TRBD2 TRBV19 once TGTGCCAGTAGTATGCTAGCGGGCACAGATACGCAGTATTTT CASSMLAGTDTQYF
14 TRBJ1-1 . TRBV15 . TGTGCCACCAGCAGAGACCACAAGAACACTGAAGCTTTCTTT CATSRDHKNTEAFF
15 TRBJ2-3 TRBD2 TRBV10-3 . TGTGCCATCAGTAAGACTAGCGGGAGGACAGATACGCAGTATTTT CAISKTSGRTDTQYF
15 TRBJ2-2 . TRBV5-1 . TGCGCCAGCAGCTTGAACGGCGGGAACACCGGGGAGCTGTTTTTT CASSLNGGNTGELFF
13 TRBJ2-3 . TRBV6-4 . TGTGCCAGCAGTGACTCGAGTTTCGATACGCAGTATTTT CASSDSSFDTQYF
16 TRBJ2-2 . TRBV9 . TGTGCCAGCAGCGTAGGCCCCCCGCGGGTTGCCGGGGAGCTGTTTTTT CASSVGPPRVAGELFF
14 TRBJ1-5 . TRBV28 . TGTGCCAGCAGTTTCGGGGAGGGACATCAGCCCCAGCATTTT CASSFGEGHQPQHF
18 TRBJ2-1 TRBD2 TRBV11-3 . TGTGCCAGCAGCTTAGTCCCCACGCTAGCGGCTTCCTACAATGAGCAGTTCTTC CASSLVPTLAASYNEQFF
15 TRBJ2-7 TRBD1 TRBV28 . TGTGCCAGCAGTTCAACCGGGACAGGGTTTACCGAGCAGTACTTC CASSSTGTGFTEQYF
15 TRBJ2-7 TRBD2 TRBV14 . TGTGCCAGCAGCCAGGGGAGCGGGAGCCGCTACGAGCAGTACTTC CASSQGSGSRYEQYF
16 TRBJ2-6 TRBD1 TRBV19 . TGTGCCAGTAGGGGACAGGGGGCCTTGGGGGCCAACGTCCTGACTTTC CASRGQGALGANVLTF
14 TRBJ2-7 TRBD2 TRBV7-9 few TGTGCCAGCAGCTGGCTAGCGGGAGGGGGCGAGCAGTACTTC CASSWLAGGGEQYF
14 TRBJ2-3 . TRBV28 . TGTGCCAGCAGCCTCGGGGGTGGCACAGATACGCAGTATTTT CASSLGGGTDTQYF
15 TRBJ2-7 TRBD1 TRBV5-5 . TGTGCCACCGGGGTGGGACAGGGTTTGTACGGCGAGCAGTACTTC CATGVGQGLYGEQYF
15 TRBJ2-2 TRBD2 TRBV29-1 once TGCAGCGTTGGGGCTAGCGGGACGTGGACCGGGGAGCTGTTTTTT CSVGASGTWTGELFF
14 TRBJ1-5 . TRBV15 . TGTGCCACCAGCAGAGATCCCGAAAATCAGCCCCAGCATTTT CATSRDPENQPQHF
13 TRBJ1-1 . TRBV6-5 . TGTGCCAGCACCCCGGGACCGTACACTGAAGCTTTCTTT CASTPGPYTEAFF
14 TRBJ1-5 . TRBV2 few TGTGCCAGCAGTGGGGCCGGGAGCCATCAGCCCCAGCATTTT CASSGAGSHQPQHF
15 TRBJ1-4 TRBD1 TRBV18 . TGTGCCAGCTCGCCACAGGGGGCCGAGGGTGAAAAACTGTTTTTT CASSPQGAEGEKLFF
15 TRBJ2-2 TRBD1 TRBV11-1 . TGTGCCAGCAGCCCCAGGACAGGGAGCACCGGGGAGCTGTTTTTT CASSPRTGSTGELFF
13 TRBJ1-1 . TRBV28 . TGTGCCAGCAGGACCCCGGCAGTCACTGAAGCTTTCTTT CASRTPAVTEAFF
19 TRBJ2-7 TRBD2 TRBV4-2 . TGTGCCAGCAGCCAAGATTCGGCGGGGGGCGGGAGGCTCTACTACGAGCAGTACTTC CASSQDSAGGGRLYYEQYF